Presented here are 25 T cell receptor beta chains from one specimen sequenced in a study of blood T cell repertoires in COVID-19. Only in-frame clones appear in the TCRdb table, and some are missing; sequencing was by immunoSEQ multiplex PCR. The data contain 270,000 or so clones, 70% to 90% of them singletons. The sequenced sample consisted of PBMCs or T cells enriched from blood (not recorded which). The source of these receptors is a woman in her 30s with acute COVID-19.

This chain connects TRBV27 to TRBJ2-3; D remains unclear. Trimming shortened V by 7 bases and J by 0 bases, and 11 bases separated the two germline ends. The germline V gene encodes CDR1 MNHEY and CDR2 SMNVEV (reference sequence). This CDR3 contains 14 residues. This chain's CDR3 is CASNKYGSTDTQYF. CDR3 DNA sequence: TGTGCCAGCAACAAATACGGGAGCACAGATACGCAGTATTTT.

This chain joins TRBV6-2 or TRBV6-3 and TRBJ1-2; a weak D match, TRBD1 (6 bases). Trimming removed 1 base at V and 7 bases at J, with 13 bases between. Germline values: CDR1 MNHEY, CDR2 SVGEGT. This CDR3 region has 14 residues. CDR3 protein: CASSYWGGASGYTF. The DNA of the CDR3 is TGTGCCAGCAGTTACTGGGGGGGCGCGAGTGGCTACACCTTC.

This sequence joins TRBV24-1 and TRBJ2-1; TRBD2 agrees at 8 bases. The CDR3 covers 14 residues. Germline assignment: CDR1 KGHDR and CDR2 SFDVKD. The J segment lost 6 bases and the V segment lost 10 bases, leaving 10 bases of the junction unmatched. CDR3 nucleotides: TGTGCCACTGCCGGGACTAGGTCCCCCAATGAGCAGTTCTTC. Amino acids: CATAGTRSPNEQFF.

This rearrangement joins TRBV11-1 to TRBJ2-2; D might be TRBD2 (6 bases). The CDR3 consists of 16 residues. The V end lost 6 bases, the J end lost 4 bases, and 18 bases lay between the germline ends. Germline-derived CDR1 and CDR2 are SGHAT and FQDESV (reference sequence). Written as DNA, the CDR3 is TGTGCCAGCAGTAGGACTATGGATACTGGCACCGGGGAGCTGTTTTTT. It yields the protein CASSRTMDTGTGELFF.

The genes are TRBV28 and TRBJ1-5; tentative D call: TRBD1 (5 bases). Trimming pared 5 bases from V and 6 bases from J, leaving 14 bases between. Germline CDR1 reads MDHEN; CDR2 reads SYDVKM. This CDR3 has 14 amino acids. DNA of the CDR3: TGTGCCAGCAGTGTAGTTACAGGTTTTCAGCCCCAGCATTTT. This codes for CASSVVTGFQPQHF.

The chain couples TRBV28 to TRBJ2-2; TRBD1 matches 8 bases. The CDR3 is made up of 16 amino acids. Germline V gives CDR1 MDHEN, CDR2 SYDVKM. J was trimmed by 4 bases and V by 7 bases; bases with no gene match: 11. CDR3 coding DNA: TGTGCCAGCATCTACGGACAGGGCGGAGTCACCGGGGAGCTGTTTTTT. Its protein product is CASIYGQGGVTGELFF.

DNA for the CDR3: TGTGCCAGCAGTTTAATGGACAGGGGCTCTCAGCCCCAGCATTTT. Translating it yields CASSLMDRGSQPQHF. The genes are TRBV6-2 or TRBV6-3 and TRBJ1-5, with 9 bases lining up with TRBD1. Germline-derived CDR1 and CDR2 are MNHEY and SVGEGT. The CDR3 totals 15 residues. The V segment lost 4 bases and the J segment 6 bases; nucleotides outside the gene matches: 7.

The J gene is TRBJ1-3, the V gene TRBV28, with 8 bases matching TRBD1. The CDR3 consists of 15 residues. J was trimmed by 0 bases and V by 11 bases; bases with no gene match: 9. Germline V gene lookup returns CDR1 MDHEN and CDR2 SYDVKM. The chain's CDR3 is CASQGQDRSGNTIYF. The CDR3 nucleotides are TGTGCCTCACAGGGACAGGACCGCTCTGGAAACACCATATATTTT. The variable domain in full, with the rest retrieved from reference TRBV28 and TRBJ1-3, is DVKVTQSSRYLVKRTGEKVFLECVQDMDHENMFWYRQDPGLGLRLIYFSYDVKMKEKGDIPEGYSVSREKKERFSLILESASTNQTSMYLCASQGQDRSGNTIYFGEGSWLTVV.

The genes are TRBV24-1 and TRBJ2-1; D is uncertain. The CDR3 is 13 amino acids. V was pared by 5 bases and J by 5 bases, with 9 bases between. Germline V gene lookup returns CDR1 KGHDR and CDR2 SFDVKD. This CDR3 is CATSGRLNNEQFF. The CDR3 nucleotides are TGTGCCACCAGTGGCAGACTGAACAATGAGCAGTTCTTC.

The chain combines TRBV5-6 with TRBJ2-2, with a weak D call TRBD1 (6 bases). The CDR3 is 16 amino acids. CDR1 and CDR2 from the germline V gene are SGHDT and YYEEEE. Trimming took off 4 bases at V and 1 base at J, with 14 bases between the two ends. CDR3 amino acids: CASSLFGGGNTGELFF. For the CDR3, the DNA is TGTGCCAGCAGCCTATTTGGGGGCGGGAACACCGGGGAGCTGTTTTTT.

This clone has a single count. The chain has TRBV29-1 and TRBJ2-7; no reliable D call. Germline CDR1 and CDR2: SQVTM and ANQGSEA. The CDR3 is made up of 14 amino acids. Here the CDR3 DNA reads TGCAGTGCGCGATTACAGTTGAACTCCTACGAGCAGTACTTC. This codes for CSARLQLNSYEQYF.

The genes are TRBV14 and TRBJ2-7; 11 nucleotides agree with TRBD2. Germline values: CDR1 SGHDN, CDR2 FVKESK. This CDR3 has 15 amino acids. The ends lost 4 bases at V and 2 bases at J; junction bases unmatched: 4. Here the CDR3 DNA reads TGTGCCAGCAGCCCAGAACTAGCGGGAGCCTACGAGCAGTACTTC. Residues: CASSPELAGAYEQYF.

The chain uses TRBV7-6 and TRBJ1-1; D may be TRBD1 (5 bases). The germline gives CDR1 SGHVS, CDR2 FNYEAQ. V lost 5 bases and J lost 0, with 13 bases in between. This CDR3 is 15 amino acids long. The CDR3 DNA sequence: TGTGCCAGCAGCGCCGACAGCTTCATGAACACTGAAGCTTTCTTT. It encodes CASSADSFMNTEAFF.

The chain uses TRBV6-5 and TRBJ1-2; 9 nucleotides line up with TRBD1. Germline assignment: CDR1 MNHEY and CDR2 SVGAGI. The CDR3 is 14 residues long. The trim removed 7 bases at V and 8 bases at J, leaving 11 bases unmatched. CDR3 sequence (DNA): TGTGCCAGCAAGCTCGGGACAGGGCAACGGGGCTACACCTTC. This translates into CASKLGTGQRGYTF.

The J gene is TRBJ2-1, the V gene TRBV11-2; 9 bases match TRBD2. There are 15 residues in the CDR3. The ends lost 3 bases at V and 7 bases at J; junction bases unmatched: 7. Germline CDR1 reads SGHAT; CDR2 reads FQNNGV. The CDR3 loop reads CASSFASGIRNEQFF. The CDR3 nucleotides are TGTGCCAGCAGCTTCGCTAGCGGGATTCGAAATGAGCAGTTCTTC.

V gene TRBV2 combines with J gene TRBJ1-4; D is undetermined. This CDR3 spans 12 amino acids. The germline V gene encodes CDR1 SNHLY and CDR2 FYNNEI. Trimming pared 4 bases from V and 7 bases from J, leaving 7 bases between. The CDR3 region has the DNA TGTGCCAGCAGTGCCCAACTTGAAAAACTGTTTTTT. This sequence encodes CASSAQLEKLFF.

On this clone itself: Other DNA sequences in the sample encode the same CDR3. The V call is TRBV9, the J call TRBJ2-3; TRBD2 is a possible D gene (7 bases). In germline, CDR1 is SGDLS, CDR2 YYNGEE. Deletions cut 1 base from V and 0 bases from J, with 9 bases between. This CDR3 comprises 15 residues. The CDR3 DNA is TGTGCCAGCAGCGTAAGCGGGACAAGCACAGATACGCAGTATTTT. It yields the protein CASSVSGTSTDTQYF.

The chain is built from TRBV29-1 and TRBJ1-4, with a weak D call TRBD1 (5 bases). V was pared by 2 bases and J by 7 bases, with 14 bases between. CDR3 length: 14 residues. Germline assignment: CDR1 SQVTM and CDR2 ANQGSEA. The CDR3 loop is CSVEPGLGGEKLFF. The CDR3 region has the DNA TGCAGCGTTGAACCGGGCCTCGGGGGTGAAAAACTGTTTTTT.

This clone showed up just once. The chain combines TRBV18 with TRBJ2-3; no definite D call. V lost 6 bases to trimming and J lost 3 bases, with 10 bases between them. In germline, CDR1 is KGHSH, CDR2 LQKENI. The CDR3 spans 13 residues. CDR3 residues: CASSLTLTDTQYF. DNA for the CDR3: TGTGCCAGCTCCCTGACATTAACAGATACGCAGTATTTT.

The V gene is TRBV6-2 or TRBV6-3, the J gene TRBJ1-3, with unresolved D. Per germline, CDR1 MNHEY and CDR2 SVGEGT. The CDR3 runs to 16 residues. V was shortened by 6 bases and J by 4 bases, with 19 bases between the two germline ends. CDR3 nucleotides: TGTGCCAGCAGCCATCAGGCGGAGGCTTCGGGAAACACCATATATTTT. This translates into CASSHQAEASGNTIYF.

The chain recombines TRBV5-1 with TRBJ2-1; 8 bases match TRBD2. The CDR3 loop spans 19 amino acids. Germline CDR1 is SGHRS and CDR2 is YFSETQ. V was pared by 4 bases and J by 5 bases, with 20 bases of the junction left unmatched. The CDR3 is CASSPGVGAGLATHNEQFF. The CDR3 bases are TGCGCCAGCAGCCCAGGTGTGGGGGCCGGACTAGCCACACACAATGAGCAGTTCTTC. The full variable domain, its missing parts supplied by reference TRBV5-1 and TRBJ2-1, is KAGVTQTPRYLIKTRGQQVTLSCSPISGHRSVSWYQQTPGQGLQFLFEYFSETQRNKGNFPGRFSGRQFSNSRSEMNVSTLELGDSALYLCASSPGVGAGLATHNEQFFGPGTRLTVL.

This clone was recorded a few times. This rearrangement joins TRBV6-2 or TRBV6-3 to TRBJ2-7; D not resolved. This CDR3 contains 14 residues. V lost 2 bases to trimming and J lost 0 bases, with 8 bases between them. CDR1 is MNHEY and CDR2 is SVGEGT in the germline V gene. In nucleotides, the CDR3 is TGTGCCAGCAGTTACCCCTACCCCTCCTACGAGCAGTACTTC. This translates into CASSYPYPSYEQYF.

The rearrangement joins TRBV2 to TRBJ2-1, with 9 bases aligning to TRBD1. Germline V gene sequence: CDR1 SNHLY, CDR2 FYNNEI. J lost 15 bases, V lost 6 bases, and 3 bases had no gene match. This CDR3 has 10 residues. The CDR3 sequence is CASSGQGPFF. CDR3 nucleotide sequence: TGTGCCAGCAGCGGACAGGGGCCGTTCTTC.

The chain uses TRBV5-3 and TRBJ2-2; 9 positions agree with TRBD2. TRBV5-3 is an ORF, with its function uncertain. The V and J ends lost 7 bases and 2 bases, in that order; junction bases with no gene match: 6. CDR3 length: 15 residues. The DNA for the CDR3 is TGTGCCAGACGGGCTAGCGGGGATAACACCGGGGAGCTGTTTTTT. It yields the protein CARRASGDNTGELFF.

The rearrangement links TRBV13 to TRBJ2-3, with TRBD2 identical over 12 bases. Germline lookup yields CDR1 PRHDT and CDR2 FYEKMQ (reference sequence). The CDR3 is made up of 17 amino acids. V shed 5 bases and J 0 bases; nucleotides not matched to a gene: 6. This CDR3 reads CASSQGLAGLSTDTQYF. The CDR3 nucleotides read TGTGCCAGCAGCCAGGGACTAGCGGGCCTCAGCACAGATACGCAGTATTTT.